A selection of T cell receptor beta chains follows, all from one sample in a study of T-cell memory formation after mild COVID-19. TCRdb independently ran MiXCR on the 5' RACE reads; one entry per CDR3 protein. The table includes over 450,000 distinct CDR3 sequences, around 21% detected once. Sequenced: PBMCs or a T cell subset sorted from them (not recorded which). All receptors derive from an adult woman who had mild COVID-19 (a few samples of this study predate the infection). Cell type and time point are not known. Both conserved end residues are trimmed from each CDR3.

j_call | v_call | cdr3_aa
TRBJ2-3 | TRBV6-2/TRBV6-3 | ASRSSGAADTQY
TRBJ2-7 | TRBV7-9 | ASSLAATAEY
TRBJ2-5 | TRBV24-1 | ATSDLTSGRRLETQY
TRBJ2-3 | TRBV10-3 | AISETGDTDTQY
TRBJ2-7 | TRBV19 | ASSTLTSGSYEQY
TRBJ1-1 | TRBV7-8 | ASSTEAGDTEAF
TRBJ1-1 | TRBV4-1 | ASSRRDRADTEAF
TRBJ2-4 | TRBV7-6 | ASSLNSGTGGPVAKNIQY
TRBJ1-5 | TRBV19 | ASSGTGGPGQPQH
TRBJ2-5 | TRBV24-1 | ATSEVGPAGETQY
TRBJ2-1 | TRBV19 | ASSLGGGTQYNEQF
TRBJ1-5 | TRBV12-3/TRBV12-4 | ASSLALRSGTPQH
TRBJ2-5 | TRBV7-9 | ASSLGLAGQETQY
TRBJ2-7 | TRBV6-2/TRBV6-3 | ASSYSLLREGLREQY
TRBJ2-5 | TRBV7-9 | ASSPQARQETQY
TRBJ2-1 | TRBV15 | ATRRDNEQF
TRBJ2-1 | TRBV18 | ASSPVDEQF
TRBJ1-5 | TRBV30 | AWTGTGREPQH
TRBJ2-2 | TRBV24-1 | ATSLLNTGELF
TRBJ2-7 | TRBV7-9 | ASSLYAGGPNEQY
TRBJ1-2 | TRBV7-9 | ASRRREFYGYT
TRBJ1-2 | TRBV18 | ASSPSDRNYGYT
TRBJ2-3 | TRBV11-3 | ASSGTSGRLVGTDTQY
TRBJ2-2 | TRBV20-1 | SAAPGGWNTGELF
TRBJ2-5 | TRBV7-2 | ASSAKETQY
TRBJ2-7 | TRBV7-3 | ASSQTSGSFEQY
TRBJ2-1 | TRBV7-9 | ASSSPTRGSGSSHEQF
TRBJ2-3 | TRBV24-1 | ATSDASGRATDTQY
TRBJ1-4 | TRBV20-1 | SAAGATTNEKLF
TRBJ2-2 | TRBV11-3 | ASSLGEGNTGELF
TRBJ2-1 | TRBV5-1 | ASSTLAGATYNEQF
TRBJ1-1 | TRBV7-9 | ASSLDIWAEAF
TRBJ2-7 | TRBV5-4 | ASSPLAGGNLEQY
TRBJ2-7 | TRBV10-3 | AISERASGAYEQY
TRBJ2-3 | TRBV24-1 | ATSDKLAGDSDTQY
TRBJ2-1 | TRBV24-1 | ATSDSPSNEQF
TRBJ2-4 | TRBV15 | ATSSRTTIKNIQY
TRBJ1-5 | TRBV12-3/TRBV12-4 | ASTSGARPQH
TRBJ2-2 | TRBV12-3/TRBV12-4 | ASSLSGRVGTGELF
TRBJ2-5 | TRBV29-1 | SVEVQPGFDLAQY
TRBJ2-1 | TRBV21-1 | ASSKARVNNEQF
TRBJ2-1 | TRBV7-9 | ASSQTPGAGEQF
TRBJ1-5 | TRBV20-1 | SARDTLGGDNQPQH
TRBJ2-7 | TRBV3-1 | ASSQLYREQY
TRBJ2-4 | TRBV4-3 | ASSQLTGDDIQY
TRBJ2-7 | TRBV5-1 | ASSLGSGTSVREQY
TRBJ2-2 | TRBV7-2 | ASSLGSSATTGELF
TRBJ2-6 | TRBV18 | ASSPPPTRTGANVLT
TRBJ2-3 | TRBV20-1 | SARTVQDTQY
TRBJ1-1 | TRBV12-3/TRBV12-4 | ASSIGRQGNTEAF
TRBJ1-1 | TRBV5-1 | ASRIQGPTEAF
TRBJ2-5 | TRBV15 | ATSSDGSTGRETQY
TRBJ2-3 | TRBV19 | ASSMRDGSTDTQY